Included here is one T cell receptor beta chain sequence, with context. These data come from a study of blood T cell repertoires in COVID-19. Study information: Researchers got acute and convalescent COVID-19 samples from the United States, Italy and Spain. T cells, B-cell-depleted T cells, or PBMCs supplied cDNA or gDNA.

The V gene's germline CDR1 is MNHNS and CDR2 SASEGT. This CDR3 has 16 amino acids. The ends were cut back, 3 bases at V and 4 bases at J, with 16 bases in the middle. Only in-frame clones appear in the TCRdb table, and some are missing; sequencing was by immunoSEQ multiplex PCR. The sample includes roughly 200,000 clones, 85% to 90% of them seen just once. What was sequenced was peripheral blood. The chain uses TRBV6-1 and TRBJ1-3; D gene unclear. The TCR originated in a man between 60 and 70 years old with acute or convalescent COVID-19. CDR3 region: CASSDSKDSVGNTIYF. CDR3 coding DNA: TGTGCCAGCAGTGATTCTAAGGACTCCGTCGGAAACACCATATATTTT.